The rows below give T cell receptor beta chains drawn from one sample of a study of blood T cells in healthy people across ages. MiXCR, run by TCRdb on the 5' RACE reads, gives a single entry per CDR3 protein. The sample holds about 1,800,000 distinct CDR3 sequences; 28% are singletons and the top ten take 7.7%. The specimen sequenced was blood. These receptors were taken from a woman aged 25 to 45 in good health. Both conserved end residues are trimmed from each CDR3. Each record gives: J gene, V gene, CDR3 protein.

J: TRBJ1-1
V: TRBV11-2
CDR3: ASSLFNRVDTEAF

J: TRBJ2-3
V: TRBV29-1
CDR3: SVEKRSLAGVRVADTQY

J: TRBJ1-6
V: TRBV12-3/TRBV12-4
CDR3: ASSFGQGLNSPLH

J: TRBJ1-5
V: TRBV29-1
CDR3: SVLDRAGQPQH

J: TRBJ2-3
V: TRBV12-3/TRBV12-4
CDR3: ASSSGRVRADTQY

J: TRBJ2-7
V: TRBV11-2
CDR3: ASGLDRGLEQY

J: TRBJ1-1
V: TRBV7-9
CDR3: ASSSGQKNMNTEAF

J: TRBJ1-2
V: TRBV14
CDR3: ASSEPGTDYGYT

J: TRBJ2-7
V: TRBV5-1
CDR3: ASGRDWRNYEQY

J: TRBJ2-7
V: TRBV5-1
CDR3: ASSSGLSGNTYEQY

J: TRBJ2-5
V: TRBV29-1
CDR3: SVEMGQGKTQY

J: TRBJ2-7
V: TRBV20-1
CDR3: SARDPSGGQGYEQY

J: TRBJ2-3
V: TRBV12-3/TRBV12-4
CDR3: ASSLGSASGADTQY

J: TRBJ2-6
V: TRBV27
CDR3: ASSPTSIGANVLT

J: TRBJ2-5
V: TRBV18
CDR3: ASSADGMKTQY

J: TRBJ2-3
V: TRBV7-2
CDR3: ASSQRLAGTDAQY

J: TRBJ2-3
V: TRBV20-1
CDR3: SAPLAGGPDTQY

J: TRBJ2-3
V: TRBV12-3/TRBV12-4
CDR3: ASSVDAGPDTQY

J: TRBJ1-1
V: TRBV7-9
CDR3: ASSLSGTGTEAF

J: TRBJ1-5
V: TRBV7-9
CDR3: ASSPGGYGQPQH

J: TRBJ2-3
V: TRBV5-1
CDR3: ASIGLTTDTQY

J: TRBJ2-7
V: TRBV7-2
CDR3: ASSFHKGTGGFSYEQY

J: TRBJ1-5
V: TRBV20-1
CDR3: SALQGGTNQPQH

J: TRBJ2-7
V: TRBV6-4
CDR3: ASRLSGHLPHEQY

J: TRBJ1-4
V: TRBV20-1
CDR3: SASQGVGEKLF

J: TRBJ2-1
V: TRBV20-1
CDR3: SARVQDRSSYNEQF

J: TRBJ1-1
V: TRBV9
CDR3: ASSAHRSGTGDRGAF

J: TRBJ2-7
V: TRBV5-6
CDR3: ASSVGLTSYEQY

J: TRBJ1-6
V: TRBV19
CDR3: ASSIQSTDSPLH

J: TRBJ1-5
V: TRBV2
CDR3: ASRAVLTNQPQH

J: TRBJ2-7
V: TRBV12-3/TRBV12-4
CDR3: ASSPRGVFSYEQY

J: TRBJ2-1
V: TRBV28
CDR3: ASSLYQGIRF

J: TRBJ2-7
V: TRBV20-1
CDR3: SARDRAGGPDEQY

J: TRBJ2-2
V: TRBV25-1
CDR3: ASRTGSFSNTGELC

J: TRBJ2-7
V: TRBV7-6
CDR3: ASSLSPVAYEQY

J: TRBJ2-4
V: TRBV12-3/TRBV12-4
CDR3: ASTQLAGAKNIQY

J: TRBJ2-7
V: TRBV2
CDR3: ASSPWGPGQGAYEQY

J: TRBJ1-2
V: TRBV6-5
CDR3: ASSSPWRQGDYGYT

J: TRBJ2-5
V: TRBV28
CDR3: ASSSTGRLAQY

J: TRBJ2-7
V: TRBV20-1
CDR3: SAFDRVKQY

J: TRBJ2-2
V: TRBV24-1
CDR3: ATSSGGAGELF

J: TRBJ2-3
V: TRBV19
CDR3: ASVPPSGTRDTQY

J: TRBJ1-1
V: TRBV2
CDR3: ASSVNRGGTEAF

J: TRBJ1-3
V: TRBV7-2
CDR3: ASSLGLGLSGNTIY

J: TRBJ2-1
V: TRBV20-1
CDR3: SVRDTIRSSYNEQF

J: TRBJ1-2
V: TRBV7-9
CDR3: ASSGRDNNYGYT